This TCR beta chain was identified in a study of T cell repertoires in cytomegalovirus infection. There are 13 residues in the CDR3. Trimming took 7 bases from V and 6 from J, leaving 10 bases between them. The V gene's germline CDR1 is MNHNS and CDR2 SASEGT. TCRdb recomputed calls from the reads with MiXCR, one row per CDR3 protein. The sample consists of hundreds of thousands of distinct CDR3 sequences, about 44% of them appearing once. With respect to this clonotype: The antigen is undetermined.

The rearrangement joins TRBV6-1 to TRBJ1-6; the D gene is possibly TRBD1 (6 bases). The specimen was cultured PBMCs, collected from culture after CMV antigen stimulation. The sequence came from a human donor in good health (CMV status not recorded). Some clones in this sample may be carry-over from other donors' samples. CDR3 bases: TGTGCCAGCAAAAGGGACACTAATTCACCCCTCCACTTT. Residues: CASKRDTNSPLHF.